This T cell receptor (beta chain) originates from a study of cytomegalovirus exposure and HLA in healthy donors. Study conclusions and caveats: Whilst most TCR sequences proved rare, a subset of public TCRs occurred across many donors. TCR clusters originating in the first cohort tended to co-occur in the 100 to 150 validation repertoires, according to a later analysis. Testing in vitro showed a few CMV-associated chains specific for CMV antigens.

TCRdb's table, derived via immunoSEQ multiplex PCR, lists solely in-frame clones and lacks some. The table includes about 98,000 clones, about 83% detected once. Germline CDR1 reads SGDLS; CDR2 reads YYNGEE. V shed 2 bases and J shed 2 bases, with 12 bases lying between them. The CDR3 is made up of 15 amino acids. A note on this clone: Its antigen remains unknown. Other DNA sequences in this sample translate to the same CDR3.

Sequenced sample: PBMCs. V gene TRBV9 combines with J gene TRBJ2-3; D gene ambiguous. The TCR sequence derives from a woman aged 30 to 39 in good health and CMV-seronegative. This CDR3 is CASSVLRTDTDTQYF. CDR3 coding DNA: TGTGCCAGCAGCGTTTTGCGAACCGACACAGATACGCAGTATTTT.